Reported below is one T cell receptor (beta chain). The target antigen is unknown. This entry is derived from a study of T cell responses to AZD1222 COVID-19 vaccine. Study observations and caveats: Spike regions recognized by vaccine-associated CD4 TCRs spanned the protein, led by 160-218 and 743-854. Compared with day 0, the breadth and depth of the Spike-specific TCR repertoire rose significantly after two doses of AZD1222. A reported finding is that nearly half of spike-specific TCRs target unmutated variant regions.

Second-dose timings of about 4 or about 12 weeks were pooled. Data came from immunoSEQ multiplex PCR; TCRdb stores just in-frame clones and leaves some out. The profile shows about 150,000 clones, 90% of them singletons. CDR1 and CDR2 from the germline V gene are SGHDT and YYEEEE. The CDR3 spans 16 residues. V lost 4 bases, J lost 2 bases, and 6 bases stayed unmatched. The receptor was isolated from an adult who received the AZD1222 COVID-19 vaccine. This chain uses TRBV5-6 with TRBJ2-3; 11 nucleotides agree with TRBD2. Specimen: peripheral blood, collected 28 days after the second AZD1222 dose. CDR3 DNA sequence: TGTGCCAGCAGCCTGGGACTAGCGGCTTCCACAGATACGCAGTATTTT. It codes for CASSLGLAASTDTQYF. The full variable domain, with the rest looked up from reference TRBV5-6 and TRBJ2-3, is DAGVTQSPTHLIKTRGQQVTLRCSPKSGHDTVSWYQQALGQGPQFIFQYYEEEERQRGNFPDRFSGHQFPNYSSELNVNALLLGDSALYLCASSLGLAASTDTQYFGPGTRLTVL.